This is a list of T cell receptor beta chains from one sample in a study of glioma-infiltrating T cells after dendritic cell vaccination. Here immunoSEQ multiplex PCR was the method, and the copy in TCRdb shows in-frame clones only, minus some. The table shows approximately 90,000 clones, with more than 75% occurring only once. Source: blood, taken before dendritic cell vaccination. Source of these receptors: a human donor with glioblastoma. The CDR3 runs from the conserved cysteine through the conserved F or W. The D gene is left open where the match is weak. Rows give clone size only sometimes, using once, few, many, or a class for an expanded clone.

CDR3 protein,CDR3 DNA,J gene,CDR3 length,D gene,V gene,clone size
CSTGQGEGDTQYF,TGCAGCACCGGACAGGGGGAGGGGGATACGCAGTATTTT,TRBJ2-3,13,TRBD1,TRBV29-1,-
CASRSYPGQGPEQYF,TGTGCCAGCAGAAGCTATCCGGGACAGGGGCCCGAGCAGTACTTC,TRBJ2-7,15,TRBD1,TRBV4-2,-
CASSPQGTGVLYNEQFF,TGTGCCAGCAGCCCTCAAGGGACAGGGGTCCTTTACAATGAGCAGTTCTTC,TRBJ2-1,17,TRBD1,TRBV2,once
CASTLGRVEGYTF,TGTGCCAGCACCCTGGGCAGGGTAGAAGGCTACACCTTC,TRBJ1-2,13,-,TRBV7-2,once
CASRWGGEQYF,TGTGCCAGCAGGTGGGGGGGCGAGCAGTACTTC,TRBJ2-7,11,TRBD2,TRBV27,-
CASSLAASGDNEQFF,TGCGCCAGCAGCTTGGCGGCTAGCGGAGACAATGAGCAGTTCTTC,TRBJ2-1,15,TRBD2,TRBV5-1,-
CASSAGRNQPQHF,TGTGCCAGCTCGGCGGGGAGGAATCAGCCCCAGCATTTT,TRBJ1-5,13,-,TRBV7-3,-
CASSPAGGRGYTF,TGCGCCAGCAGCCCGGCGGGGGGCCGGGGCTACACCTTC,TRBJ1-2,13,-,TRBV5-1,-
CASSLRQGGGEKLFF,TGTGCCAGCAGCCTGAGACAGGGAGGTGGTGAAAAACTGTTTTTT,TRBJ1-4,15,TRBD1,TRBV13,-
CASSPQTGGPYEQYF,TGTGCCAGTAGTCCCCAGACAGGGGGCCCCTACGAGCAGTACTTC,TRBJ2-7,15,TRBD1,TRBV19,-
CASSYQGGRNYGYTF,TGTGCCAGCAGTTACCAGGGTGGAAGAAACTATGGCTACACCTTC,TRBJ1-2,15,-,TRBV6-5,-
CASRPTTEQYYGYTF,TGTGCCAGCAGGCCAACGACAGAGCAGTACTATGGCTACACCTTC,TRBJ1-2,15,-,TRBV25-1,-
CASRRDGTLYEQYF,TGTGCCAGCAGACGAGACGGGACACTCTACGAGCAGTACTTC,TRBJ2-7,14,-,TRBV6-5,-
CAIRTGGWGTEAFF,TGTGCCATCAGGACAGGGGGCTGGGGCACTGAAGCTTTCTTT,TRBJ1-1,14,TRBD1,TRBV10-3,-